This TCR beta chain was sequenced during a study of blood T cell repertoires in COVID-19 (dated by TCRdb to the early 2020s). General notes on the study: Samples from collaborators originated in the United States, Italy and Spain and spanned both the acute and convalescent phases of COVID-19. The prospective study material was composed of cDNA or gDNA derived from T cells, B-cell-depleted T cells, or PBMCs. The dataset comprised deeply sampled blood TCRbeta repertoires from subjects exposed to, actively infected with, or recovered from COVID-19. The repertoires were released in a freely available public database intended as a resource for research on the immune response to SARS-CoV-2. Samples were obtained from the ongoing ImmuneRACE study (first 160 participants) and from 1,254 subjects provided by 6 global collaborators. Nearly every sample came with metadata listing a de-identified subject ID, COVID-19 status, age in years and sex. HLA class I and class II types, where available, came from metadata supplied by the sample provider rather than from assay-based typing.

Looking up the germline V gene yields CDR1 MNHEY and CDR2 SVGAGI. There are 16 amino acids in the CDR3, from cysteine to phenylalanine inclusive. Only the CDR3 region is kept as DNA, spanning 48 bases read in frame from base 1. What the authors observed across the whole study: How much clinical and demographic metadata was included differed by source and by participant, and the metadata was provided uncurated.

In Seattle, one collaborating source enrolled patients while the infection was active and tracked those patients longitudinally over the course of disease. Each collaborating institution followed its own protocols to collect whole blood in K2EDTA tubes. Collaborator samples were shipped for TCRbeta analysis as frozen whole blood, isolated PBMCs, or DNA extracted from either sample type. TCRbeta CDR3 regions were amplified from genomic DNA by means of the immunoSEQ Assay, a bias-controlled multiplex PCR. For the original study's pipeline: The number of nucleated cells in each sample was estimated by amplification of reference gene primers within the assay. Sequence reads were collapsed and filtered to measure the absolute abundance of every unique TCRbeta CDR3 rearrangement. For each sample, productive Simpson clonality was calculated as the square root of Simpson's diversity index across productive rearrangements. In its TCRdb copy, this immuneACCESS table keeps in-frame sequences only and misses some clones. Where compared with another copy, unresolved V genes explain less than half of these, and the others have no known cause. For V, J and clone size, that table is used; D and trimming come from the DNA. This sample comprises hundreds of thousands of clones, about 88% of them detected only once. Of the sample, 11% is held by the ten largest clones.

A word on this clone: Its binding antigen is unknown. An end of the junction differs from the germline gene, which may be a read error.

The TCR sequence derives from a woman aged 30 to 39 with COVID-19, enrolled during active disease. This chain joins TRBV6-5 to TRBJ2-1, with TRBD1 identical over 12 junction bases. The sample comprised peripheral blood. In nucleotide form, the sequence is TGTGCCAGCAGTAACTCTCCGGGACAGGGGGCTGATGAGCAGTTCTTC. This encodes CASSNSPGQGADEQFF.